This paragraph covers one TCR beta chain sequence. This entry belongs to a study of blood T cell repertoires in COVID-19. The repertoire was sequenced with immunoSEQ multiplex PCR; TCRdb's copy has only in-frame clones and lacks some. Of roughly 250,000 clones in the sample, around 90% were seen once. J lost 1 base, V lost 5 bases, and 8 bases had no gene match. From germline, CDR1 is LNHDA and CDR2 SQIVND (reference sequence). The CDR3 totals 17 residues. This receptor was obtained from a person under 35 with COVID-19, enrolled during active disease. The sample was peripheral blood. The rearrangement joins TRBV19 to TRBJ2-3, with TRBD2 matching 11 bases. In nucleotides, the CDR3 is TGTGCCAGTAGTTTCATGCTAGCGGGAGGCGGCACAGATACGCAGTATTTT. It specifies CASSFMLAGGGTDTQYF.